This T cell receptor beta chain is from a study of T cell repertoires in cytomegalovirus infection. The overall study: HLA-C-restricted CMV epitopes, recently identified, and well-studied HLA-B-restricted ones were used by the study.

To note about this clonotype: Its specificity is unknown.

CDR3 size: 13 residues. The V end was cut by 6 bases, the J end by 2 bases, with 9 bases between. From germline, CDR1 is MNHEY and CDR2 SMNVEV (reference sequence). TCRdb re-called the reads with MiXCR, one entry per CDR3 protein. The table has about 50,000 distinct CDR3 sequences, roughly a fifth seen once; the top ten hold over 75%. Sample: CD8+ T cells from cultured PBMCs, taken from culture after CMV antigen stimulation. The rearrangement joins TRBV27 to TRBJ2-3; D is unclear. This TCR came from a human donor in good health (CMV status not recorded). Some clones in this sample may be carry-over from other donors' samples. The CDR3 DNA reads as TGTGCCAGCAGCTGGTCCCCCACAGATACGCAGTATTTT. It translates to CASSWSPTDTQYF.